These 18 T cell receptor beta chains originate from one sample sequenced in a study of regulatory T cells in long-lasting Graves disease (dated by TCRdb to the early 2020s). The sample's time point label, in plain terms: newly diagnosed GD, antithyroid drugs for less than 3 months. For both TCR sequencing and RNA sequencing, RNA was extracted from PBMCs using TRIzol. Receptor amplification or capture employed multiplex PCR. The data were produced on an Illumina HiSeq 4000. CDR3 regions were amplified by Arm-PCR with iRepertoire HTBI primers to construct TCR beta libraries. The public reads were run again by TCRdb, first through fastp at Q25 and then through MiXCR, and only productive beta chains were kept. All rows with the same CDR3 protein become a single entry with the most common DNA and genes. The sample table records roughly 400,000 distinct CDR3 sequences; roughly 15% of these occur just once. In total, the top ten clones hold about 23% of the sample.

These sequences were also reported in another study, on T cells in Graves' hyperthyroidism and ophthalmopathy.

Sequencing was performed on peripheral blood mononuclear cells (PBMCs), taken at new diagnosis, from a patient treated with antithyroid drugs. The origin of the receptors is a woman in her late teens or twenties with Graves disease. Donor details come from another sample of the same person, matched by shared clones.

The gene calls are TRBV20-1 and TRBJ2-1; D unresolved. The CDR3 has 19 amino acids. CDR1 and CDR2 from the germline V gene are DFQATT and SNEGSKA (reference sequence). Trimming stripped 1 base from V and 0 bases from J, with 22 bases between. In DNA form, the CDR3 reads TGCAGTGCTAGAGCTTCTTCGGGTGGAAGTTTTCGCTCCTACAATGAGCAGTTCTTC. Protein sequence: CSARASSGGSFRSYNEQFF.

This clonotype was seen many times. This chain links TRBV6-1 with TRBJ1-1; D is possibly TRBD1 (5 bases). V lost 1 base to trimming and J lost 2 bases, with 8 bases between them. CDR1 and CDR2 (germline): MNHNS, SASEGT. The CDR3 loop spans 14 amino acids. This CDR3 reads CASSEEQENTEAFF. Written as DNA, the CDR3 is TGTGCCAGCAGTGAAGAACAGGAAAACACTGAAGCTTTCTTT.

This chain uses TRBV6-1 with TRBJ2-1; 13 nucleotides agree with TRBD2. This CDR3 has 19 amino acids. Germline CDR1 reads MNHNS; CDR2 reads SASEGT. Trimming cost V 6 bases and J 1 base; bases outside gene matches: 12. In DNA form, the CDR3 reads TGTGCCAGCAGCCCCCAGACTAGCGGGAGGACCTCGTCCTACAATGAGCAGTTCTTC. Protein: CASSPQTSGRTSSYNEQFF.

This clonotype was seen repeatedly, ten times or more. The genes are TRBV20-1 and TRBJ1-2; D may be TRBD1 (6 bases). Germline V CDR1 and CDR2: DFQATT, SNEGSKA (reference sequence). This CDR3 is built from 14 residues. V lost 5 bases to trimming and J lost 5 bases, with 18 bases between them. The CDR3 DNA sequence: TGCAGTGCTTCCCTTCCACAGGGCATGTATGGCTACACCTTC. It codes for CSASLPQGMYGYTF.

As concerns this clonotype: This may arise from a read error, as a much more abundant clone is one base away. The chain combines TRBV9 with TRBJ2-1; 11 bases line up with TRBD1. V lost 0 bases, J lost 10 bases, and 3 bases stayed unmatched. The CDR3 has 14 residues. The germline gives CDR1 SGDLS, CDR2 YYNGEE. CDR3: CASSVGTGGYEQFF. CDR3 bases: TGTGCCAGCAGCGTAGGGACAGGGGGCTACGAGCAGTTCTTC.

This clonotype was found many times. At one boundary the junction diverges from the germline segment, which might be a read error. CDR3 amino acids: CVSSNAVGQGRPEAFF. The CDR3 coding sequence is TGTGTCAGCAGCAACGCCGTGGGACAGGGACGCCCTGAAGCTTTCTTT. The V and J genes are TRBV28 and TRBJ1-1; 9 nucleotides align to TRBD1. CDR3 length: 16 residues. Germline V gene lookup returns CDR1 MDHEN and CDR2 SYDVKM.

This clonotype showed up just a few times. V usage is TRBV7-6 and J usage is TRBJ2-1; D may correspond to TRBD1 or TRBD2 (5 bases each). CDR1 and CDR2 from the germline V gene are SGHVS and FNYEAQ. V dropped 7 bases and J dropped 4 bases, with 20 bases sitting between them. The CDR3 is 16 residues long. CDR3 loop: CASTTQHRDGYNEQFF. The CDR3 bases are TGTGCCAGCACTACCCAACACCGGGACGGTTACAATGAGCAGTTCTTC.

The chain joins TRBV19 to TRBJ2-1, with D perhaps matching TRBD2 (7 bases). TRBJ2-5 explains the end of the DNA better; the J call may be wrong. The CDR3 sequence is 12 residues long. The germline V gene encodes CDR1 LNHDA and CDR2 SQIVND (reference sequence). CDR3 region: CATRGAVETQYF. Here the CDR3 DNA reads TGTGCCACCCGGGGGGCAGTTGAGACCCAGTACTTC.

This clonotype was observed many times. This chain joins TRBV28 and TRBJ2-1; TRBD2 aligns across 7 bases. V gave up 3 bases and J gave up 8 bases; unmatched junction bases: 7. The CDR3 runs to 14 residues. Germline CDR1 and CDR2: MDHEN and SYDVKM. The CDR3 nucleotides are TGTGCCAGCAGTTTGGGCGGGAGAGGCGATGAGCAGTTCTTC. Translation: CASSLGGRGDEQFF. The whole variable domain, remainder taken from reference TRBV28 and TRBJ2-1, is DVKVTQSSRYLVKRTGEKVFLECVQDMDHENMFWYRQDPGLGLRLIYFSYDVKMKEKGDIPEGYSVSREKKERFSLILESASTNQTSMYLCASSLGGRGDEQFFGPGTRLTVL.

About this clonotype itself: The final CDR3 position lacks the conserved phenylalanine or tryptophan, pointing to a likely read error. This chain uses TRBV11-1 with TRBJ2-5; TRBD1 matches 9 bases. Germline loops: CDR1 SGHAT, CDR2 FQDESV (reference sequence). V shed 8 bases and J 2 bases; nucleotides not matched to a gene: 18. The CDR3 runs to 18 residues. The CDR3 protein is CASSPPGTGKKGQETQYL. The CDR3, as DNA: TGTGCCAGCTCACCACCCGGGACAGGGAAGAAGGGACAAGAGACCCAGTACCTC.

The chain uses TRBV5-1 and TRBJ2-1; 10 nucleotides align to TRBD2. J lost 6 bases, V lost 0 bases, and 9 bases had no gene match. Germline values: CDR1 SGHRS, CDR2 YFSETQ. The CDR3 length is 17 residues. The DNA of the CDR3 is TGCGCCAGCAGCTTGGGGTGGACTAGCGGCTCCATCAATGAGCAGTTCTTC. Translated: CASSLGWTSGSINEQFF.

This clonotype has ten or more counts. This chain joins TRBV20-1 and TRBJ2-7; TRBD2 matches at 11 bases. V shed 0 bases and J 6 bases; nucleotides not matched to a gene: 10. The CDR3 sequence is 16 residues long. Germline V gives CDR1 DFQATT, CDR2 SNEGSKA (reference sequence). The CDR3 DNA is TGCAGTGCTAGAGAGGTTGAGGGGCTAGCGGGAGGCGAGCAGTACTTC. It translates to CSAREVEGLAGGEQYF.

In this sample, this clonotype turned up many times. The chain is built from TRBV20-1 and TRBJ2-2; 12 nucleotides match TRBD2. CDR3 size: 17 residues. V lost 3 bases, J lost 5 bases, and 10 bases stayed unmatched. Germline V gene lookup returns CDR1 DFQATT and CDR2 SNEGSKA (reference sequence). The CDR3 bases are TGCAGTGCTAGGAGTCTAGCGGGAGGGCCTGGGACCGGGGAGCTGTTTTTT. It translates to CSARSLAGGPGTGELFF.

This clonotype was recorded many times. This rearrangement joins TRBV7-3 to TRBJ2-1; 8 bases are shared with TRBD2. The V and J ends lost 1 base and 5 bases, in that order; junction bases with no gene match: 4. There are 15 residues in the CDR3. Germline values: CDR1 SGHTA, CDR2 FQGTGA. The CDR3 sequence is CASSLSLAGHNEQFF. The DNA for the CDR3 is TGTGCCAGCAGCTTAAGCCTAGCGGGCCACAATGAGCAGTTCTTC.

This clonotype was observed a handful of times. The V and J genes are TRBV28 and TRBJ1-1, with D maybe TRBD1 (5 bases). This CDR3 has 12 residues. V lost 6 bases and J lost 11, with 16 bases in between. CDR1 and CDR2 (germline): MDHEN, SYDVKM. The CDR3 protein is CASSLDTREAFF. DNA for the CDR3: TGTGCCAGCAGCTTGGACACCAGGGAGGCTTTCTTT.

This clonotype was seen a few times. This chain uses TRBV30 with TRBJ2-3, with 10 bases aligning to TRBD2. CDR1 and CDR2 from the germline V gene are GTSNPN and SVGIG (reference sequence). The CDR3 loop spans 14 amino acids. V shed 2 bases, J shed 4 bases, and the junction held 3 bases outside the gene matches. CDR3: CAWSPGLAADTQYF. The DNA of the CDR3 is TGTGCCTGGAGTCCCGGACTAGCGGCAGATACGCAGTATTTT.

This clonotype was counted ten times or more. V gene TRBV7-2 combines with J gene TRBJ2-7, with D possibly matching TRBD1 (5 bases). This CDR3 contains 13 residues. CDR1 SGHTA and CDR2 FQGNSA come from the germline V gene. Trimming shortened V by 6 bases and J by 1 base, and 10 bases separated the two germline ends. CDR3 in amino acids: CASSYRQSYEQYF. Here the CDR3 DNA reads TGTGCCAGCAGTTACAGACAGTCCTACGAGCAGTACTTC.

This clonotype has a handful of counts. The genes are TRBV29-1 and TRBJ2-2; TRBD2 aligns across 8 bases. V was clipped by 3 bases and J by 4 bases; unmatched bases: 10. The CDR3 has 16 amino acids. Germline CDR1 reads SQVTM; CDR2 reads ANQGSEA. The CDR3 sequence: CSVEAGAGVGTGELFF. CDR3 in DNA: TGCAGCGTTGAGGCGGGAGCGGGAGTTGGCACCGGGGAGCTGTTTTTT.